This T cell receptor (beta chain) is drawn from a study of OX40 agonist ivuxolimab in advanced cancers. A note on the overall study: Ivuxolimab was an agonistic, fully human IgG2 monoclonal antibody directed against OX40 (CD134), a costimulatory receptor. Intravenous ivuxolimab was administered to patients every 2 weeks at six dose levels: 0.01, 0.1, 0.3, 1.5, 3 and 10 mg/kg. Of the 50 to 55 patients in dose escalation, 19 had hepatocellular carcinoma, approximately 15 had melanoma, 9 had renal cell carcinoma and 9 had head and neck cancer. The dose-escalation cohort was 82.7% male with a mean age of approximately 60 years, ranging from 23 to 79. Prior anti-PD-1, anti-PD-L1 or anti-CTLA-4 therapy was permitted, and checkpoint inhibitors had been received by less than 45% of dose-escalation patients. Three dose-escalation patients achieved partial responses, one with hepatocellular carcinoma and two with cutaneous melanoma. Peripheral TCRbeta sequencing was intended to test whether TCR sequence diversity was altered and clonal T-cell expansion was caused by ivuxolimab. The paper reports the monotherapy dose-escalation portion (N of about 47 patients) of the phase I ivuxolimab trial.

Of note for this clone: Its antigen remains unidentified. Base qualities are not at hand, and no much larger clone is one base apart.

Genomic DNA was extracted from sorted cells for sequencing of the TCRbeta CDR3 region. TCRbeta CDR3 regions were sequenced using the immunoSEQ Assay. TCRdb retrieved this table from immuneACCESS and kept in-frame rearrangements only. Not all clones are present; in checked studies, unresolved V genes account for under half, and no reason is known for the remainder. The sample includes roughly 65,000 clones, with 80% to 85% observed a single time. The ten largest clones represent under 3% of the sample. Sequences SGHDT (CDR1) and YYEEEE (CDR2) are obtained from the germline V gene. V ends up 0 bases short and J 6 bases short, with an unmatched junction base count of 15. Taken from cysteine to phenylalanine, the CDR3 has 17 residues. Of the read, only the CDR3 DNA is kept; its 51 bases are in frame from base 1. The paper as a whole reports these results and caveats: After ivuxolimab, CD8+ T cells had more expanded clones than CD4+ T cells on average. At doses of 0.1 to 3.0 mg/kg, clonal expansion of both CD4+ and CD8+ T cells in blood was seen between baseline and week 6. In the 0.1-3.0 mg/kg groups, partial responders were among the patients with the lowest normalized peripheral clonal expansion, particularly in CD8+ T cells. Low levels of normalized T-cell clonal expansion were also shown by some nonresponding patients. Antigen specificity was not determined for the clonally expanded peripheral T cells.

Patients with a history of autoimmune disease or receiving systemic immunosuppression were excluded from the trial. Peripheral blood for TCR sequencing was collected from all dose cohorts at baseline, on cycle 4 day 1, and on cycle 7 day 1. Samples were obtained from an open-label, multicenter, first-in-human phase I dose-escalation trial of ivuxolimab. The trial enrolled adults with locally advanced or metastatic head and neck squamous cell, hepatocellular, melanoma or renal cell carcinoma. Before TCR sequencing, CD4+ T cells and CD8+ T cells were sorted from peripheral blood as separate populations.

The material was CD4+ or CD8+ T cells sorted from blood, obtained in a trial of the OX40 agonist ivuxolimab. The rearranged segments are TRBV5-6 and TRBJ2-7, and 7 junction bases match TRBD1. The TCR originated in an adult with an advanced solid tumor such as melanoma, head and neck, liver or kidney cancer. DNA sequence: TGTGCCAGCAGCTTGGGAGGGACAGCGGCTTGGTCGGGCGAGCAGTACTTC. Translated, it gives CASSLGGTAAWSGEQYF.